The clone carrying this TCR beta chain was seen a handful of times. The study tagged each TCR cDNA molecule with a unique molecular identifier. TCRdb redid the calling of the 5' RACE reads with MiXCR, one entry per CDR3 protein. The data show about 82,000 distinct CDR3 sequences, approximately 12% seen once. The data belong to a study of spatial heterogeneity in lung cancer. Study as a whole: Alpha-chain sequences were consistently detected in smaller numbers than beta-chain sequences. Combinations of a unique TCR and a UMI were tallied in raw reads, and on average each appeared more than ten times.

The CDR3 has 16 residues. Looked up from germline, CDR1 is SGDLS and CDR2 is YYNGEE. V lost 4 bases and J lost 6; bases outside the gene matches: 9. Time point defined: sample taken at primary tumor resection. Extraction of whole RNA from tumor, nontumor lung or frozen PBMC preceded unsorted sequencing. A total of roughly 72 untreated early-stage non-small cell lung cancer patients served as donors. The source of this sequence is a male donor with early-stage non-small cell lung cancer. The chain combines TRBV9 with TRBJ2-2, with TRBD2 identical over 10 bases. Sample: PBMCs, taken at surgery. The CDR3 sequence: CASSPRASGSPGELFF. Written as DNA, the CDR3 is TGTGCCAGCAGCCCACGGGCTAGCGGGAGTCCCGGGGAGCTGTTTTTT.